The sample holds a few counts of the clone carrying this T cell receptor beta chain. Its antigen is undetermined. Trimming pared 6 bases from V and 3 bases from J, leaving 17 bases between. This CDR3 is 15 amino acids long. Germline V gene lookup returns CDR1 MNHEY and CDR2 SMNVEV (reference sequence). The data are from a study of T cell repertoires in cytomegalovirus infection. In TCRdb, the reads were re-called with MiXCR into one record per CDR3 protein. The sample lists about a million distinct CDR3 sequences; more than 25% were seen once. The source material was cultured CD8+ T cells from PBMCs, sampled from culture after CMV antigen stimulation. This clonotype was obtained from a human donor in good health (CMV status not recorded). Some clones in this sample may be carry-over from other donors' samples. This sequence joins TRBV27 and TRBJ1-2, with a possible D match to TRBD1 (5 bases). CDR3 sequence: CASSSGAGHYYGYTF. DNA of the CDR3: TGTGCCAGCAGCAGTGGGGCAGGGCACTACTATGGCTACACCTTC.